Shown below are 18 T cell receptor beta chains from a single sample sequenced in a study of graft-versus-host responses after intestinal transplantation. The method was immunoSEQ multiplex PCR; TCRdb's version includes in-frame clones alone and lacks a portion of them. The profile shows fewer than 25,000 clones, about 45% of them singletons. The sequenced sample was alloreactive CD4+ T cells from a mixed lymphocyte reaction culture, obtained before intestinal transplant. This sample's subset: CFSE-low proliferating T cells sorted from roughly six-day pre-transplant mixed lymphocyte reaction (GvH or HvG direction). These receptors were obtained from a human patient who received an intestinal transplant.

The CDR3 protein is CASSARVIAGGKQYF. DNA of the CDR3: TGTGCCAGCTCGGCGAGGGTGATAGCGGGGGGGAAGCAGTACTTC. The chain links TRBV18 to TRBJ2-7; 11 bases are shared with TRBD2. CDR1 KGHSH and CDR2 LQKENI come from the germline V gene. This CDR3 spans 15 amino acids. V was clipped by 6 bases and J by 8 bases; unmatched bases: 12.

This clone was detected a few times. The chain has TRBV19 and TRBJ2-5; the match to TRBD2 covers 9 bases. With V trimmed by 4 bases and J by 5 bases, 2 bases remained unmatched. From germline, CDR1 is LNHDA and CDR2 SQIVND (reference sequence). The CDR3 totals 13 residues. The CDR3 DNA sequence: TGTGCCAGTAGTACGCTAGCGGGGGAGACCCAGTACTTC. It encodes CASSTLAGETQYF.

The CDR3 coding sequence is TGCGCCAGCAGCTTGGGACTAGCGCCCTACAATGAGCAGTTCTTC. This codes for CASSLGLAPYNEQFF. The V and J genes are TRBV5-1 and TRBJ2-1; 8 positions agree with TRBD2. The CDR3 length is 15 residues. CDR1 SGHRS and CDR2 YFSETQ come from the germline V gene. Unmatched junction bases numbered 1, after V lost 0 bases and J lost 2 bases.

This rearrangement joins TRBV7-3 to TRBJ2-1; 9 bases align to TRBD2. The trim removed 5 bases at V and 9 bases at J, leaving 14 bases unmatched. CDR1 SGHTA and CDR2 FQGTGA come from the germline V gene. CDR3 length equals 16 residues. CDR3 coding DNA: TGTGCCAGCAGCCACCTCCTTTCGAGCGGGGGGACTGAGCAGTTCTTC. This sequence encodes CASSHLLSSGGTEQFF. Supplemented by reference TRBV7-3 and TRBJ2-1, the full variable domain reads GAGVSQTPSNKVTEKGKYVELRCDPISGHTALYWYRQSLGQGPEFLIYFQGTGAADDSGLPNDRFFAVRPEGSVSTLKIQRTERGDSAVYLCASSHLLSSGGTEQFFGPGTRLTVL.

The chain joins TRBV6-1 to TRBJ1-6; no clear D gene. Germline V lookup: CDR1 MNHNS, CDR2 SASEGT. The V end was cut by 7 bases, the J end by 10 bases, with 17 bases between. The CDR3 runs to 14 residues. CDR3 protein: CASIWSEGSSPLHF. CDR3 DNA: TGTGCCAGCATATGGTCGGAGGGTAGCTCACCCCTCCACTTT.

CDR3 sequence reads: CASSLYGGTDTQYF. The CDR3 nucleotides are TGTGCCAGCAGCTTATACGGGGGAACAGATACGCAGTATTTT. V and J are TRBV7-2 and TRBJ2-3; possible D gene TRBD2, 6 bases. The ends were cut back, 2 bases at V and 3 bases at J, with 9 bases in the middle. The germline V gene encodes CDR1 SGHTA and CDR2 FQGNSA. This CDR3 spans 14 amino acids.

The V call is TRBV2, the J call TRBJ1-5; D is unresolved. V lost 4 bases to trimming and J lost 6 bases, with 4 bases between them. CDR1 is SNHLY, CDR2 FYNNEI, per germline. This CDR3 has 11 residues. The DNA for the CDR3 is TGTGCCAGCAGTGCGGGTCAGCCCCAGCATTTT. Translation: CASSAGQPQHF.

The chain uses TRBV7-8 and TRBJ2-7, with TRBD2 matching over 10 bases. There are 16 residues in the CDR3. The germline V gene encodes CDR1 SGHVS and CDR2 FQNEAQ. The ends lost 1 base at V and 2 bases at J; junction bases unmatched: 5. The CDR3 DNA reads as TGTGCCAGCAGCTTAGGGGTTAGCGGGGGGACCTACGAGCAGTACTTC. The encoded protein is CASSLGVSGGTYEQYF.

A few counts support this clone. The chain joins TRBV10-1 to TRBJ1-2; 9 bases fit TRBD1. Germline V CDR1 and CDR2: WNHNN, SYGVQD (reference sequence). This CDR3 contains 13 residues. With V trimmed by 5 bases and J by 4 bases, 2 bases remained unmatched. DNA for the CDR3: TGCGCCAGCAGTAGGGACAGGGTCTATGGCTACACCTTC. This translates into CASSRDRVYGYTF.

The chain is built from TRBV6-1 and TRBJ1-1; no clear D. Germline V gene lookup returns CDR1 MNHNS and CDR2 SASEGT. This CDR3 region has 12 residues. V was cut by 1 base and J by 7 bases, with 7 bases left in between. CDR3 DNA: TGTGCCAGCAGTGAAGGTCAGTTTGAAGCTTTCTTT. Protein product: CASSEGQFEAFF.

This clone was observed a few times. For the CDR3, the DNA is TGTGCCAGCAGCGACGGACAGGGGGCCCGATCACCCCTCCACTTT. Protein product: CASSDGQGARSPLHF. The chain uses TRBV7-6 and TRBJ1-6, with 11 nucleotides matching TRBD1. Germline V gene sequence: CDR1 SGHVS, CDR2 FNYEAQ. The junction had 7 bases not matched to a gene; V was cut back by 5 bases and J by 10 bases. The CDR3 is made up of 15 amino acids.

In DNA form, the CDR3 reads TGCAGCGCCCGGGGACAGTCCGCGAACACCGGGGAGCTGTTTTTT. Encoded protein: CSARGQSANTGELFF. The chain recombines TRBV29-1 with TRBJ2-2; TRBD1 aligns across 7 bases. The trim removed 7 bases at V and 0 bases at J, leaving 8 bases unmatched. The CDR3 loop spans 15 amino acids. Germline lookup yields CDR1 SQVTM and CDR2 ANQGSEA.

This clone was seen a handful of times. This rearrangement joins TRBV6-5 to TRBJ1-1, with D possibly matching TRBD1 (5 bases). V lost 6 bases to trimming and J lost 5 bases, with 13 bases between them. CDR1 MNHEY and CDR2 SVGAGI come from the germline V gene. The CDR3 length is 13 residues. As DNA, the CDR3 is TGTGCCAGCAGACGCGGAGGGGAGACTGAAGCTTTCTTT. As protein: CASRRGGETEAFF.

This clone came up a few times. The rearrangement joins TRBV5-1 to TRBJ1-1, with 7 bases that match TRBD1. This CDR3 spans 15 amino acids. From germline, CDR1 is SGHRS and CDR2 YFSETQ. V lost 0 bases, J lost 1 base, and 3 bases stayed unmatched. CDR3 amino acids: CASSLGGGQNTEAFF. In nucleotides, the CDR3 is TGCGCCAGCAGCTTGGGAGGGGGCCAGAACACTGAAGCTTTCTTT.

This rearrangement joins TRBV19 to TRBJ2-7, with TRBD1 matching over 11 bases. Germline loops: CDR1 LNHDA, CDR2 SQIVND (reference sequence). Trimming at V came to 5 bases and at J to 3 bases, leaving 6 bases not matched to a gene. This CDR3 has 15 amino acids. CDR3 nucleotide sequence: TGTGCCAGTAGTGACCCCGGGACAGGGGGCTACGAGCAGTACTTC. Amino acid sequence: CASSDPGTGGYEQYF.

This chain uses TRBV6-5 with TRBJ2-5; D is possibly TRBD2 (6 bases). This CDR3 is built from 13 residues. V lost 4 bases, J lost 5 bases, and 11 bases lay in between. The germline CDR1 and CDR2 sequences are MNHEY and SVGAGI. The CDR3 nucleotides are TGTGCCAGCAGTTCCCCTGGGGGGGAGACCCAGTACTTC. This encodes CASSSPGGETQYF.

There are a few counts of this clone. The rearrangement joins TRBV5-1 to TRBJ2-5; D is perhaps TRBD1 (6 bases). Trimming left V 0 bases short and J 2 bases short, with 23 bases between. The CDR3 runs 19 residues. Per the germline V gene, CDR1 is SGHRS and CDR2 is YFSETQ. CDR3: CASSLVMSGHGNPQETQYF. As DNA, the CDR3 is TGCGCCAGCAGCTTGGTTATGTCGGGACACGGGAACCCACAAGAGACCCAGTACTTC.

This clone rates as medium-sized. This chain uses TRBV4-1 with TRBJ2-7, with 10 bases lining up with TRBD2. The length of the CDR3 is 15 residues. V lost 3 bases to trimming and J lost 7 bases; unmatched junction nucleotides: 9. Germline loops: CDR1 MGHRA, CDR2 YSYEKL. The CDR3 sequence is CASSQSGGASREQYF. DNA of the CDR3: TGCGCCAGCAGCCAGAGCGGGGGGGCCTCTCGTGAGCAGTACTTC.